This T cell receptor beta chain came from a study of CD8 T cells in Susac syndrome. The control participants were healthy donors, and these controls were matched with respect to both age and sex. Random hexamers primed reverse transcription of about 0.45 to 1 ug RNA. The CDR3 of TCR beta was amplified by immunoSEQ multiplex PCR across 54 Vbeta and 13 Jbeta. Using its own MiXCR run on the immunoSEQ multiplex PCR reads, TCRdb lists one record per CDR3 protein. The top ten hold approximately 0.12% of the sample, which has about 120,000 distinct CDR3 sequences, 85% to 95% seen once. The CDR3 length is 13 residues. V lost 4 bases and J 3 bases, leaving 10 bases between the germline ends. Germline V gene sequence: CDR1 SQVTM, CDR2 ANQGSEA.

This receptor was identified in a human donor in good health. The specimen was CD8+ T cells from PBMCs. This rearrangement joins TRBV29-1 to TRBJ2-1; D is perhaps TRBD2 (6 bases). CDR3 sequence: CSVGLAVYNEQFF. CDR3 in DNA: TGCAGCGTTGGTTTAGCGGTCTACAATGAGCAGTTCTTC.